These 19 T cell receptor beta chains came from one sample sequenced in a study of siplizumab effects on memory and regulatory T cells. Clones were sequenced by immunoSEQ multiplex PCR, and TCRdb holds only the in-frame ones, with some missing. Found here are more than 60,000 clones, 93% of them singletons; the top ten hold approximately 4.5%. Sequenced material: CD8+ T cells sorted from blood. These receptors were taken from a human donor in good health.

This chain uses TRBV30 with TRBJ2-7, with no clear D. Germline assignment: CDR1 GTSNPN and CDR2 SVGIG (reference sequence). Trimming took off 0 bases at V and 2 bases at J, with 8 bases between the two ends. The CDR3 contains 13 residues. CDR3 sequence (DNA): TGTGCCTGGAGTGTAGGACCCACCTACGAGCAGTACTTC. Protein product: CAWSVGPTYEQYF.

The chain has TRBV9 and TRBJ2-3, with 13 bases matching TRBD2. Trimming removed 4 bases from V and 6 bases from J; junction bases left unmatched: 8. Per germline, CDR1 SGDLS and CDR2 YYNGEE. The CDR3 has 16 residues. The CDR3 sequence: CASSPEGLAGRDTQYF. In DNA form, the CDR3 reads TGTGCCAGCAGCCCCGAGGGACTAGCGGGGAGGGATACGCAGTATTTT.

At least ten counts were recorded for this clone. The chain couples TRBV15 to TRBJ1-5, with D unclear. Germline loops: CDR1 LNHNV, CDR2 YYDKDF (reference sequence). The CDR3 is made up of 16 amino acids. The V gene lost 3 bases and the J gene lost 2 bases, with 14 bases spanning the gap. The DNA for the CDR3 is TGTGCCACCAGCAGCGAAGGTTTGGATGGCAATCAGCCCCAGCATTTT. Translation: CATSSEGLDGNQPQHF.

This chain connects TRBV29-1 to TRBJ2-1; TRBD2 matches at 7 bases. The CDR3 length is 14 residues. CDR1 SQVTM and CDR2 ANQGSEA come from the germline V gene. J lost 10 bases, V lost 8 bases, and 17 bases had no gene match. The chain's CDR3 is CSSPRDYGGWEQFF. The CDR3 nucleotides are TGCAGCTCACCCCGGGACTACGGGGGATGGGAGCAGTTCTTC.

V usage is TRBV7-3 and J usage is TRBJ2-5, with TRBD1 matching 7 bases. The CDR3 contains 15 residues. Unmatched junction bases numbered 11, after V lost 8 bases and J lost 2 bases. Per germline, CDR1 SGHTA and CDR2 FQGTGA. The CDR3 DNA sequence: TGTGCCAGCGGGTTGACAGGGCTGAAGCAAGAGACCCAGTACTTC. It translates to CASGLTGLKQETQYF.

V gene TRBV4-3 combines with J gene TRBJ1-1, with no clear D. V gave up 0 bases and J gave up 11 bases, with 19 bases separating them. The CDR3 has 15 amino acids. Germline V CDR1 and CDR2: LGHNA, YSLEER. The CDR3 bases are TGCGCCAGCAGCCAAGATGTTGGTGGGCCCCGTGGGGCTTTCTTT. Protein product: CASSQDVGGPRGAFF.

This chain joins TRBV18 and TRBJ1-6, with D hard to call. Trimming left V 3 bases short and J 0 bases short, with 6 bases between. Germline loops: CDR1 KGHSH, CDR2 LQKENI. The CDR3 runs to 15 residues. The CDR3 DNA reads as TGTGCCAGCTCACCCGAGAGCTCCTATAATTCACCCCTCCACTTT. Protein: CASSPESSYNSPLHF.

A note on this clone: A read error is likely, as this CDR3 ends without the conserved phenylalanine or tryptophan. The limits of the CDR3 on the DNA are not certain, so only TCRdb's listed CDR3 is given. The chain uses TRBV6-6 and TRBJ2-4; TRBD1, the table's D call, lacks a check against the DNA. Germline CDR1 and CDR2: MNHNY and SVGAGI (reference sequence). With termini counted, the CDR3 has 13 amino acids. The chain's CDR3 is CASSAVSRQTEYL.

This sequence joins TRBV9 and TRBJ1-1; possible D gene TRBD1, 6 bases. The CDR3 is 13 amino acids. Germline values: CDR1 SGDLS, CDR2 YYNGEE. The V end lost 3 bases, the J end lost 5 bases, and 11 bases lay between the germline ends. CDR3 coding DNA: TGTGCCAGCAGCGAGGGGGGAGGGACTGAAGCTTTCTTT. Protein sequence: CASSEGGGTEAFF.

The chain joins TRBV9 to TRBJ1-2; D is possibly TRBD1 (5 bases). The V end lost 4 bases, the J end lost 10 bases, and 14 bases lay between the germline ends. Germline assignment: CDR1 SGDLS and CDR2 YYNGEE. The CDR3 extends over 12 amino acids. The CDR3 DNA follows: TGTGCCAGCAGCCCTAATCAGGGTGACTACACCTTC. Translation: CASSPNQGDYTF.

The chain has TRBV29-1 and TRBJ2-1; perhaps TRBD1 as D (6 bases). Trimming pared 5 bases from V and 3 bases from J, leaving 11 bases between. The CDR3 consists of 13 residues. Germline CDR1 and CDR2: SQVTM and ANQGSEA. CDR3 sequence: CSVQRDNYNEQFF. The CDR3, as DNA: TGCAGCGTTCAACGGGACAACTACAATGAGCAGTTCTTC.

V gene TRBV5-5 combines with J gene TRBJ2-3; D is tentatively TRBD1 or TRBD2 (5 bases each). Between the trimmed V and J ends, which lost 2 bases and 6 bases, there was a span of 13 bases. CDR3 length equals 14 residues. The V gene's germline CDR1 is SGHKS and CDR2 YYEKEE (reference sequence). CDR3 protein: CASSFEGILDTQYF. In DNA form, the CDR3 reads TGTGCCAGCAGCTTTGAGGGGATTTTGGATACGCAGTATTTT. Together with reference TRBV5-5 and TRBJ2-3, the CDR3 gives the full variable domain: DAGVTQSPTHLIKTRGQQVTLRCSPISGHKSVSWYQQVLGQGPQFIFQYYEKEERGRGNFPDRFSARQFPNYSSELNVNALLLGDSALYLCASSFEGILDTQYFGPGTRLTVL.

CDR3 DNA: TGTGCCAGCTCACATGAAAGTTACGAGCAGTACTTC. It specifies CASSHESYEQYF. The chain combines TRBV18 with TRBJ2-7; unclear D gene. The CDR3 loop spans 12 amino acids. The germline V gene encodes CDR1 KGHSH and CDR2 LQKENI. V lost 4 bases and J 4 bases, leaving 8 bases between the germline ends.

This clone showed up just a few times. The chain couples TRBV19 to TRBJ1-2; 10 bases line up with TRBD1. The trim removed 0 bases at V and 7 bases at J, leaving 5 bases unmatched. This CDR3 has 15 residues. Germline assignment: CDR1 LNHDA and CDR2 SQIVND (reference sequence). The CDR3 sequence: CASSIDRQGAGGYTF. The CDR3 DNA follows: TGTGCCAGTAGTATAGACCGACAGGGGGCTGGTGGCTACACCTTC.

This sequence joins TRBV7-2 and TRBJ2-7; possibly TRBD1 for D (5 bases). V gave up 2 bases and J gave up 1 base, with 12 bases separating them. The CDR3 contains 15 residues. From germline, CDR1 is SGHTA and CDR2 FQGNSA. CDR3: CASSLSRRASYEQYF. In nucleotides, the CDR3 is TGTGCCAGCAGCTTATCGCGCAGGGCATCCTACGAGCAGTACTTC.

The J gene is TRBJ2-2, the V gene TRBV5-5; 9 nucleotides line up with TRBD1. This CDR3 contains 14 residues. Trimming cost V 5 bases and J 7 bases; bases outside gene matches: 6. The germline CDR1 and CDR2 sequences are SGHKS and YYEKEE (reference sequence). CDR3 coding DNA: TGTGCCAGCAGTACGACAGGGGGAGGCGGGGAGCTGTTTTTT. This codes for CASSTTGGGGELFF.

The chain links TRBV19 to TRBJ1-6; D ambiguous. The CDR3 length is 17 residues. V was trimmed by 2 bases and J by 6 bases, leaving 17 bases between them. Per germline, CDR1 LNHDA and CDR2 SQIVND (reference sequence). The CDR3 nucleotides are TGTGCCAGTAGTATAATGGGATTCGAGTTGGGTAATTCACCCCTCCACTTT. Translation: CASSIMGFELGNSPLHF.

This clone was seen only once. The rearrangement uses TRBV4-1 and TRBJ2-7; maybe TRBD1 (6 bases). V shed 0 bases and J shed 7 bases, with 22 bases lying between them. This CDR3 has 17 residues. Germline V gives CDR1 MGHRA, CDR2 YSYEKL. The CDR3 nucleotides are TGCGCCAGCAGCCAAGACGCTTCACCGACAGGCTGGGGGGAGCAGTACTTC. Protein product: CASSQDASPTGWGEQYF.

V and J are TRBV6-1 and TRBJ1-2; TRBD1 is a possible D gene (6 bases). The CDR3 loop spans 13 amino acids. V was cut by 7 bases and J by 4 bases, with 13 bases left in between. From germline, CDR1 is MNHNS and CDR2 SASEGT. CDR3 residues: CASTDTGSYGYTF. CDR3 in DNA: TGTGCCAGCACGGATACAGGGAGCTATGGCTACACCTTC.